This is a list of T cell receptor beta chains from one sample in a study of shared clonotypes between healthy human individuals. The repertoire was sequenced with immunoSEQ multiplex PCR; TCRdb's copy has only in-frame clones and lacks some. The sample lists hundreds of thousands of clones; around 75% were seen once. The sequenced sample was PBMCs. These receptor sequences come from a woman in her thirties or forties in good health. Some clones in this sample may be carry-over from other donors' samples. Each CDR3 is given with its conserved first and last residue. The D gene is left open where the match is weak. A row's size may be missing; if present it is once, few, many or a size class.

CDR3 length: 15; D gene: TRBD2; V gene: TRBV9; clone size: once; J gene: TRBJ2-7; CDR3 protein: CASSAASGRFYEQYF; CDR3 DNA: TGTGCCAGCAGCGCCGCTAGCGGGAGGTTCTACGAGCAGTACTTC
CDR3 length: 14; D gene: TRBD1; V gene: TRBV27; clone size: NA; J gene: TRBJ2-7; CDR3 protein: CASSLGTEPYEQYF; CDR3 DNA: TGTGCCAGCAGTTTGGGGACAGAACCCTACGAGCAGTACTTC
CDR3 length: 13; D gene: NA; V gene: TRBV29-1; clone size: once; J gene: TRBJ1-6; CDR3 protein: CSARSSYNSPLHF; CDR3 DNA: TGCAGCGCCCGGAGCTCCTATAATTCACCCCTCCACTTT
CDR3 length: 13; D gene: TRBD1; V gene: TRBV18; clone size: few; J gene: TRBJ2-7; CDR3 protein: CASAGQGEYEQYF; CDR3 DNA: TGTGCCAGCGCTGGACAGGGAGAATACGAGCAGTACTTC
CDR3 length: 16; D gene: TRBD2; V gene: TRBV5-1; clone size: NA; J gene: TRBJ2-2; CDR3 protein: CASSPTSAPNTGELFF; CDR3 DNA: TGCGCCAGCAGCCCAACTAGCGCCCCGAACACCGGGGAGCTGTTTTTT
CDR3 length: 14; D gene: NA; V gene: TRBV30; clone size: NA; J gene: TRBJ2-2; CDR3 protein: CAWRGGGHTGELFF; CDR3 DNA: TGTGCCTGGAGAGGAGGGGGCCACACCGGGGAGCTGTTTTTT
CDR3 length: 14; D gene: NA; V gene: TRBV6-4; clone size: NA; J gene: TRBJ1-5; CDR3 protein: CASSDGLRNQPQHF; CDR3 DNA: TGTGCCAGCAGTGACGGGCTCAGAAATCAGCCCCAGCATTTT
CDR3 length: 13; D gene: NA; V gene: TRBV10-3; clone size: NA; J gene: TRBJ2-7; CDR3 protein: CAITAGRVSEQYF; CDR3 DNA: TGTGCCATCACGGCAGGGCGGGTCTCCGAGCAGTACTTC
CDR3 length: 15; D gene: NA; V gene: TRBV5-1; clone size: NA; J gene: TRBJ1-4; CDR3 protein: CASSLGLYPTEKLFF; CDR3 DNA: TGCGCCAGCAGCTTAGGATTGTACCCAACCGAAAAACTGTTTTTT
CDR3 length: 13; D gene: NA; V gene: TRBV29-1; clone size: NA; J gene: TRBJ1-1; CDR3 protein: CSVSIQSNTEAFF; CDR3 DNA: TGCAGCGTTTCCATACAATCGAACACTGAAGCTTTCTTT
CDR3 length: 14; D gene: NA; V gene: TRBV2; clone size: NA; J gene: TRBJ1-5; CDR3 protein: CASSGQARNQPQHF; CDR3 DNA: TGTGCCAGCAGTGGACAGGCGCGCAATCAGCCCCAGCATTTT